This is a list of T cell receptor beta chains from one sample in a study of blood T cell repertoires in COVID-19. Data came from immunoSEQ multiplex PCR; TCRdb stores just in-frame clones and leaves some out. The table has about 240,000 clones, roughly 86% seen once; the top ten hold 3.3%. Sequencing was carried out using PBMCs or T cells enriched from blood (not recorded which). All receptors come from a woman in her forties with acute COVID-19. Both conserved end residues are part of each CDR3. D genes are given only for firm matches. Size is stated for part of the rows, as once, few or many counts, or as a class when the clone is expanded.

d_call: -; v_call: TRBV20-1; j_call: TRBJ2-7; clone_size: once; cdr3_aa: CSASDGREQYF; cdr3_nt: TGCAGTGCTAGTGATGGGCGCGAGCAGTACTTC
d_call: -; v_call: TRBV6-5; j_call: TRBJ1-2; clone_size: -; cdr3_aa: CASSTDSVANYGYTF; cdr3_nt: TGTGCCAGCAGTACAGACAGCGTAGCTAACTATGGCTACACCTTC
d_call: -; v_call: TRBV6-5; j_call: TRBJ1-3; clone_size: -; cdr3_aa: CASSWTRTDSGNTIYF; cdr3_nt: TGTGCCAGCAGTTGGACTAGGACGGACTCTGGAAACACCATATATTTT
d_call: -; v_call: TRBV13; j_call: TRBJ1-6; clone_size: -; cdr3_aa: CASSGQPNSPLHF; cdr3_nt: TGTGCCAGCAGCGGACAGCCTAATTCACCCCTCCACTTT
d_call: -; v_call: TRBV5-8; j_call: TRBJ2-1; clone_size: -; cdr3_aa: CASSLREATYNEQFF; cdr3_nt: TGTGCCAGCAGCTTGAGGGAGGCTACTTACAATGAGCAGTTCTTC
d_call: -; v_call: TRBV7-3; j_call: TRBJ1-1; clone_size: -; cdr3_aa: CASSQTGAVPYTEAFF; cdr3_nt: TGTGCCAGCAGCCAAACAGGAGCCGTACCCTACACTGAAGCTTTCTTT
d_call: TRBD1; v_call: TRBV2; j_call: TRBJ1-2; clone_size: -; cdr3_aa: CASNRDRQHYGYTF; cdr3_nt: TGTGCCAGCAACCGGGACAGGCAACACTATGGCTACACCTTC
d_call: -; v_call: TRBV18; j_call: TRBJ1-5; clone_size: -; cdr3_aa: CASSPGQINSNQPQHF; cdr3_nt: TGTGCCAGCTCACCAGGACAGATTAATAGCAATCAGCCCCAGCATTTT
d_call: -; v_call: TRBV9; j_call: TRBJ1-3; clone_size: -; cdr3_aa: CASSADLRGHGNTIYF; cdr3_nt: TGTGCCAGCAGCGCCGATCTCAGGGGACATGGAAACACCATATATTTT
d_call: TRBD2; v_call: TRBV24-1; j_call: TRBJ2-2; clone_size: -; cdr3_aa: CATSAAASGGPYTGELFF; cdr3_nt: TGTGCCACCAGTGCCGCCGCGTCGGGAGGACCTTACACCGGGGAGCTGTTTTTT
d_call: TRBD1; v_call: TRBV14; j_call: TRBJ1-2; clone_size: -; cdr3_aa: CASSQEGTGTGYTF; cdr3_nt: TGTGCCAGCAGCCAAGAAGGGACAGGGACTGGCTACACCTTC
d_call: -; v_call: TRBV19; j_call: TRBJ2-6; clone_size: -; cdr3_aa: CASSSPGSGANVLTF; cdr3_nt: TGTGCCAGTAGTAGCCCGGGGTCTGGGGCCAACGTCCTGACTTTC
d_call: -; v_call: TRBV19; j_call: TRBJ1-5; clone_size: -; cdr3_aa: CASSIGGPNQPQHF; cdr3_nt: TGTGCCAGTAGTATAGGGGGCCCCAATCAGCCCCAGCATTTT
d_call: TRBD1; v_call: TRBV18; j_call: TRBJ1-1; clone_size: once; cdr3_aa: CASSPQGAGNTEAFF; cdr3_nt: TGTGCCAGCTCACCCCAGGGGGCTGGGAACACTGAAGCTTTCTTT
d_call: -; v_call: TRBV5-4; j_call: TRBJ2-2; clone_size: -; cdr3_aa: CASSLRNSRDGELFF; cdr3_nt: TGTGCCAGCAGCTTGAGGAATAGCAGGGACGGGGAGCTGTTTTTT
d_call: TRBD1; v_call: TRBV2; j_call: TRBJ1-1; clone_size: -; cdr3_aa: CASRYTGQGTTEAFF; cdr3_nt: TGTGCCAGCAGATATACCGGACAGGGGACCACTGAAGCTTTCTTT
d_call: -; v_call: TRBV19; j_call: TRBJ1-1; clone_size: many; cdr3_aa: CASSIVARGEGEAFF; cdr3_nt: TGTGCCAGTAGTATAGTGGCCAGGGGAGAAGGTGAAGCTTTCTTT
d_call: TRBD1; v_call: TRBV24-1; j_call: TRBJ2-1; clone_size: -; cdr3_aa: CATSRSGQGRNEQFF; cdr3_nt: TGTGCCACCAGTCGTAGCGGACAGGGGAGGAATGAGCAGTTCTTC
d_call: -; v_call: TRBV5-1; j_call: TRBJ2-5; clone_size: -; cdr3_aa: CASTLQETQYF; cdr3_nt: TGCGCCAGCACCCTGCAAGAGACCCAGTACTTC
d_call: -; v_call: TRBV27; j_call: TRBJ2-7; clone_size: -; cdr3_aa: CASSSNRVSEQYF; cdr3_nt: TGTGCCAGCAGTAGCAACAGGGTCTCCGAGCAGTACTTC
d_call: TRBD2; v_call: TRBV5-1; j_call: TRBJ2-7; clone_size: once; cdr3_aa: CASSLWASGRGAYEQYF; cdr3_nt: TGCGCCAGCAGCTTGTGGGCTAGCGGGAGAGGCGCCTACGAGCAGTACTTC
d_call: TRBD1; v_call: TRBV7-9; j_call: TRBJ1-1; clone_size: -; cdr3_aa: CASSRGTGGVGNTEAFF; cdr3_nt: TGTGCCAGCAGCCGCGGGACAGGGGGCGTGGGGAACACTGAAGCTTTCTTT
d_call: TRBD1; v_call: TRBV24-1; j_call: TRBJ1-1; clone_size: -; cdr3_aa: CATSDGQGEAFF; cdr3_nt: TGTGCCACCAGTGATGGACAGGGTGAAGCTTTCTTT
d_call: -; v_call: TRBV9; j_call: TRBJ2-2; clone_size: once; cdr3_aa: CASSPSGLSNTGELFF; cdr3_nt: TGTGCCAGCAGCCCCAGCGGACTCTCGAACACCGGGGAGCTGTTTTTT
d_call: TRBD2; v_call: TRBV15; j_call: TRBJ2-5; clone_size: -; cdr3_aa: CATSSRGGETQYF; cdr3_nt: TGTGCCACCAGCAGTCGGGGGGGCGAGACCCAGTACTTC
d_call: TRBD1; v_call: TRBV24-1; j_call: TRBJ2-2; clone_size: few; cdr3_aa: CAARGGTGAFGELFF; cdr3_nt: TGTGCCGCCCGAGGGGGGACAGGCGCTTTTGGGGAGCTGTTTTTT
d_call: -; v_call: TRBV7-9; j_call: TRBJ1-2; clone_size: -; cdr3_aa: CASSPAAGLKANYGYTF; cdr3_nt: TGTGCCAGCAGCCCCGCAGCGGGACTGAAAGCTAACTATGGCTACACCTTC
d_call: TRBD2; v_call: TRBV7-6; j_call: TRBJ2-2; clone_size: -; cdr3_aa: CASSLYEGLAGGPGELFF; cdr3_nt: TGTGCCAGCAGCTTGTATGAGGGACTAGCGGGAGGTCCCGGGGAGCTGTTTTTT
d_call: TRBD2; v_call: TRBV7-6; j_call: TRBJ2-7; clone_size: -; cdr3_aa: CASSLLAGGFGGDEQYF; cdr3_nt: TGTGCCAGCAGCTTATTAGCGGGAGGTTTTGGTGGCGACGAGCAGTACTTC
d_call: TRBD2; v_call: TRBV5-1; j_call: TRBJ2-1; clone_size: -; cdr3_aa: CASKTSGSPYEQFF; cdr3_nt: TGCGCCAGTAAGACTAGCGGGAGCCCTTATGAGCAGTTCTTC
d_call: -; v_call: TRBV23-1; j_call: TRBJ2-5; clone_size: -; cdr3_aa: CAEDLEDAGQETQYF; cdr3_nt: TGCGCCGAAGACCTGGAGGATGCGGGCCAAGAGACCCAGTACTTC
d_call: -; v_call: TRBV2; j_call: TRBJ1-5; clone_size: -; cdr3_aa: CASVREGNQPQHF; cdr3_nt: TGTGCCAGCGTCCGGGAAGGCAATCAGCCCCAGCATTTT
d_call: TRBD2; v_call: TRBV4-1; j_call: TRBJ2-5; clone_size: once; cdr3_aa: CASSQGSGRALVETQYF; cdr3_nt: TGCGCCAGCAGCCAAGGCAGCGGGAGGGCCCTCGTAGAGACCCAGTACTTC
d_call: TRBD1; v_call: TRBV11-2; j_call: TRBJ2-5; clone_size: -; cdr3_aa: CASSSTGLGETQYF; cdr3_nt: TGTGCCAGCAGCTCGACAGGGTTGGGAGAGACCCAGTACTTC
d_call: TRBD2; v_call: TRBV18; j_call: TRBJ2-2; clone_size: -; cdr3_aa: CASSPLGLAGANTGELFF; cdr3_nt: TGTGCCAGCTCACCACTGGGACTAGCGGGCGCGAACACCGGGGAGCTGTTTTTT
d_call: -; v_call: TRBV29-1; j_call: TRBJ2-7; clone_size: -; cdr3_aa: CSVGTSYEQYF; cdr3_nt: TGCAGCGTCGGGACTTCCTACGAGCAGTACTTC
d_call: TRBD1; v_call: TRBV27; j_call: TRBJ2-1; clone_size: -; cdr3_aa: CASSDRASYNEQFF; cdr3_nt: TGTGCCAGCAGCGACAGGGCCTCCTACAATGAGCAGTTCTTC